A single sample gave rise to the 2 T cell receptor beta chains below, sequenced in a study of radiotherapy plus CTLA-4 blockade in lung cancer. Profiling relied on immunoSEQ multiplex PCR, and the TCRdb table lists in-frame clones only, not all of them. The sample lists about 40,000 clones, nearly 80% occurring once. Here the sequenced sample was peripheral blood, taken from a patient treated with radiotherapy plus ipilimumab. The receptors originated from a human donor with non-small cell lung cancer that progressed on radiotherapy plus ipilimumab.

This chain's CDR3 is CASSQSNVGNQPQHF. CDR3 DNA sequence: TGTGCCAGCAGCCAGAGTAATGTGGGCAATCAGCCCCAGCATTTT. The chain employs TRBV4-2 and TRBJ1-5; D is unresolved. This CDR3 region has 15 residues. Germline V gene data show CDR1 as LGHNA and CDR2 as YNFKEQ. Between the trimmed V and J ends, which lost 3 bases and 2 bases, there was a span of 11 bases.

The CDR3 sequence: CASSLWTGSGNTIYF. Written as DNA, the CDR3 is TGTGCCAGCAGTCTTTGGACGGGGAGTGGAAACACCATATATTTT. The V gene is TRBV6-1, the J gene TRBJ1-3; D remains unclear. This CDR3 has 15 residues. Germline assignment: CDR1 MNHNS and CDR2 SASEGT. Deletions cut 5 bases from V and 3 bases from J, with 14 bases between.